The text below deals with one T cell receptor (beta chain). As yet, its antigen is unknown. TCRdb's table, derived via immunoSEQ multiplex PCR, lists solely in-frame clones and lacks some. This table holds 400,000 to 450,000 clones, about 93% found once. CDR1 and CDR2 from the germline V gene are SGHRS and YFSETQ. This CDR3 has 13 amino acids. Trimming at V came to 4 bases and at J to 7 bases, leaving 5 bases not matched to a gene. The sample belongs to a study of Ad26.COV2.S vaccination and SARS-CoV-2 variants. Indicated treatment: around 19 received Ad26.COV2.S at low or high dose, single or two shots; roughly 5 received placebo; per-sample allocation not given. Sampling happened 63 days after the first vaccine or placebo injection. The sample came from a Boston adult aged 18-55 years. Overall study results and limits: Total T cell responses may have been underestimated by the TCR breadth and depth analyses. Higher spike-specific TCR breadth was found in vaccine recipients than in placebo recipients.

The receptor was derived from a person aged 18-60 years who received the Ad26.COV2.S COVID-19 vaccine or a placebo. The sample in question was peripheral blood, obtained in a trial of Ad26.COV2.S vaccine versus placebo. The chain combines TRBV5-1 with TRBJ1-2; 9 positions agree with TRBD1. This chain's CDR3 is CASSPDRGGGYTF. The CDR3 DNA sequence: TGCGCCAGCAGCCCGGACAGGGGTGGTGGCTACACCTTC.